The present T cell receptor beta chain was sequenced within a study of cytomegalovirus exposure and HLA in healthy donors. This CDR3 has 12 residues. V lost 3 bases, J lost 5 bases, and 7 bases lay in between. Looked up from germline, CDR1 is LNHDA and CDR2 is SQIVND (reference sequence). The PCR employed 60 Vbeta primers together with 13 Jbeta primers. Sequencing was performed with immunoSEQ multiplex PCR; in TCRdb, only in-frame clones are kept and a portion is missing. This sample has over 150,000 clones; 80% to 90% occur once, and the top ten carry approximately 7%. Points on this clone: As yet, its antigen is unknown.

General study findings and limits: It was likely that a cluster of highly shared sequence variants was a sequencing artifact.

V is TRBV19 and J is TRBJ1-2, with D unclear. The receptor was isolated from a woman aged 25 to 39 in good health and CMV-seropositive. Sequenced input: PBMCs. CDR3 DNA sequence: TGTGCCAGTAGTATTGGGCAATATGGCTACACCTTC. Protein: CASSIGQYGYTF.